A selection of T cell receptor beta chains follows, all from one sample in a study of cytomegalovirus exposure and HLA in healthy donors. Using immunoSEQ multiplex PCR, the repertoire was profiled, and TCRdb retains in-frame clones only, with some absent. The sample holds some 240,000 clones; about nine tenths are singletons and the top ten take about 1.5%. What was sequenced was PBMCs. These receptors originate from a girl aged 2 to 9 in good health and CMV-seronegative. The CDR3 runs from the conserved cysteine through the conserved F or W. The D gene is left open where the match is weak. For some rows the clone size is stated as once, few or many, or as a class when expanded; others skip it.

TGTGCCATCAAGTCTGACACGGGGAATTCACCCCTCCACTTT	CAIKSDTGNSPLHF	NA	TRBJ1-6	TRBV10-3	NA
TGCAGCGTCGGTCAGGTAAACACCGGGGAGCTGTTTTTT	CSVGQVNTGELFF	NA	TRBJ2-2	TRBV29-1	NA
TGCGCCAGCAGTGAGTTTAGGGACAGGGTAGCGTCTGGCACAGATACGCAGTATTTT	CASSEFRDRVASGTDTQYF	TRBD1	TRBJ2-3	TRBV10-2	NA
TGTGCCAGCAGCCCCCTGGACAGGGCTACCTCTGGAAACACCATATATTTT	CASSPLDRATSGNTIYF	TRBD1	TRBJ1-3	TRBV7-8	few
TGCGCCAGCAGTGAAGTCAGGGGGTTCTACAATGAGCAGTTCTTC	CASSEVRGFYNEQFF	TRBD1	TRBJ2-1	TRBV10-1	NA
TGCGCCAGCAGCTTGTCCGGGTCCGGGGAGCTGTTTTTT	CASSLSGSGELFF	NA	TRBJ2-2	TRBV5-1	NA
TGTGCCAGCAGCCGACCGGAGGACACAGATACGCAGTATTTT	CASSRPEDTDTQYF	NA	TRBJ2-3	TRBV14	NA
TGTGCCAGTAGTATCCCTGGGCAGAACTCTGGAAACACCATATATTTT	CASSIPGQNSGNTIYF	NA	TRBJ1-3	TRBV19	NA
TGTGCCAGTAGTATGGGGGCTAGCTACAATGAGCAGTTCTTC	CASSMGASYNEQFF	NA	TRBJ2-1	TRBV19	NA
TGTGCCAGCCACGACAGGGTCCGGGGCTACACCTTC	CASHDRVRGYTF	TRBD1	TRBJ1-2	TRBV4-2	NA
TGCGCCAGCAGCCAAGGGACTAGCGCCTCCTACGAGCAGTACTTC	CASSQGTSASYEQYF	TRBD2	TRBJ2-7	TRBV4-1	NA
TGTGCCAGCAGCGTAGGGGCAGGGGGTAACTACGAGCAGTACTTC	CASSVGAGGNYEQYF	TRBD1	TRBJ2-7	TRBV9	NA
TGTGCCAGCAGCTTAGGACAGGGGGGAGAGACCCAGTACTTC	CASSLGQGGETQYF	TRBD1	TRBJ2-5	TRBV13	NA
TGTGCCAGCAGACAGCAAGAGACCCAGTACTTC	CASRQQETQYF	NA	TRBJ2-5	TRBV6-1	NA
TGTGCCAGCAGCTTCAAACGCGCCGGACAGGGACTAAGTCAGCCCCAGCATTTT	CASSFKRAGQGLSQPQHF	TRBD1	TRBJ1-5	TRBV5-6	NA
TGTGCCAGCAGCCCCGGACCGGGGTGGGCGAATTCACCCCTCCACTTT	CASSPGPGWANSPLHF	NA	TRBJ1-6	TRBV13	NA
TGTGCCAGCAGTGAAGCGTTGCCTAGCGGGGGGTTTTATGAGCAGTTCTTC	CASSEALPSGGFYEQFF	TRBD2	TRBJ2-1	TRBV6-1	NA
TGTGCCAGCAGCGGGAATCACAGGGGAGGTGGCTACACCTTC	CASSGNHRGGGYTF	TRBD1	TRBJ1-2	TRBV7-9	NA
TGTGCCAGCAGCTTAGAAGGCGGCAGGGGGGATGGTGAAGCTTTCTTT	CASSLEGGRGDGEAFF	TRBD1	TRBJ1-1	TRBV7-9	NA
TGTGCCAGCACCGAAGGGGGCAAAGCCTATGGCTACACCTTC	CASTEGGKAYGYTF	TRBD1	TRBJ1-2	TRBV6-1	NA
TGCAGCGTGGGAGGGGCGGGAGTCTCAGATACGCAGTATTTT	CSVGGAGVSDTQYF	TRBD2	TRBJ2-3	TRBV29-1	NA
TGTGCCAGCAGTCCTCAGGGGATCACCTATAATTCACCCCTCCACTTT	CASSPQGITYNSPLHF	NA	TRBJ1-6	TRBV6-6	NA
TGTGCCAGCAGCTTGTTCGCAGGGGGCCTGACAGATACGCAGTATTTT	CASSLFAGGLTDTQYF	TRBD1	TRBJ2-3	TRBV5-6	NA